This TCR beta chain is drawn from a study of blood T cell repertoires in COVID-19. Study-level information: The United States, Italy and Spain were the sources of the acute and convalescent COVID-19 samples.

In the authors' workflow: Amplification of reference gene primers provided the estimated nucleated cell counts. Assay: immunoSEQ multiplex PCR; the TCRdb copy retains only in-frame clones and omits some. The V and J calls and clone size come from that table; D and trimming were worked out from the DNA. In the table there are some 120,000 clones, about four fifths of which are singletons. The specimen sequenced was peripheral blood. The sequence was collected from a woman between 45 and 65 years old with acute or convalescent COVID-19.

CDR3 amino acids: CASSLRGGARETQYF. In DNA form, the CDR3 reads TGTGCCAGCAGCCTTCGGGGGGGGGCGCGGGAGACCCAGTACTTC. The chain has TRBV7-6 and TRBJ2-5; 8 bases line up with TRBD2. J was trimmed by 5 bases and V by 5 bases; bases with no gene match: 10. This CDR3 spans 15 amino acids. CDR1 SGHVS and CDR2 FNYEAQ come from the germline V gene.